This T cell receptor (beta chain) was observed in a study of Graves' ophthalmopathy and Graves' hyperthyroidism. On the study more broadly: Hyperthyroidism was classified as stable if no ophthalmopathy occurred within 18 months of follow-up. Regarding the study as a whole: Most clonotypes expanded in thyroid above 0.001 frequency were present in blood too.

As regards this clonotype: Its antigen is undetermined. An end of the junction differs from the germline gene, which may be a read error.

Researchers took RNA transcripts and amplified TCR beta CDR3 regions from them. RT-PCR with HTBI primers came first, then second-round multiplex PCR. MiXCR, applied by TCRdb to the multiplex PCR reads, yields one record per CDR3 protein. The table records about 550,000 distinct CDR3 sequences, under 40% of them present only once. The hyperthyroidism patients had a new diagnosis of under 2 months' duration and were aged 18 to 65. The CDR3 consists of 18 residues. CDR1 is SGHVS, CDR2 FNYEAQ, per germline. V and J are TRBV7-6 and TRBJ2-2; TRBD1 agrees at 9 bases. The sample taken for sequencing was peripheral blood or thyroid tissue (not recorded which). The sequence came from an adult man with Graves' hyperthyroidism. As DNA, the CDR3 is TGTGCCAGCAGCCCCCACCTCACGGGGACAGGGTTCACCGGGGAACTGGTTTTT. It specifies CASSPHLTGTGFTGELVF.